Listed below are T cell receptor beta chains from one sample, sequenced in a study of shared T cell receptors in the human thymus. Clones were read by immunoSEQ multiplex PCR, and TCRdb kept only the in-frame ones, dropping some. Among some 400,000 clones listed, around 93% were seen once. The sample consisted of thymocytes. The receptors derive from a human donor. Both conserved end residues are part of each CDR3. Fields, in order: V gene, D gene, clone size, J gene, CDR3 DNA, CDR3 protein. D genes are given only for firm matches. Expanded clones get a size class; other rows say once, few or many, or leave the size out.

V: TRBV27; D: TRBD1; size: NA; J: TRBJ1-5; DNA: TGTGCCAGCAGTAGACAGGGGGCGGCCAATCAGCCCCAGCATTTT; CDR3: CASSRQGAANQPQHF
V: TRBV28; D: NA; size: NA; J: TRBJ2-2; DNA: TGTGCCAGCAGCCAAAAGAAAGGTGGAACCGGGGAGCTGTTTTTT; CDR3: CASSQKKGGTGELFF
V: TRBV7-9; D: TRBD2; size: NA; J: TRBJ2-5; DNA: TGTGCCAGCAGCTTACGGGCTAGCGGGGAACAAGAGACCCAGTACTTC; CDR3: CASSLRASGEQETQYF
V: TRBV19; D: TRBD1; size: NA; J: TRBJ2-1; DNA: TGTGCCAGTAGTATTCAGACCAGGGGGCGGGCTGGGAGTGAGCAGTTCTTC; CDR3: CASSIQTRGRAGSEQFF
V: TRBV6-5; D: NA; size: NA; J: TRBJ2-7; DNA: TGTGCCAGCAGTTATACATTTCACAGGGTTTACGAGCAGTACTTC; CDR3: CASSYTFHRVYEQYF
V: TRBV11-2; D: TRBD1; size: NA; J: TRBJ2-7; DNA: TGTGCCAGCAGCTTACGCAGGGGGCCCATCTCCTACGAGCAGTACTTC; CDR3: CASSLRRGPISYEQYF
V: TRBV27; D: TRBD2; size: NA; J: TRBJ2-7; DNA: TGTGCCAGCACACCCAGGGCGATAAGCGGGAGGTTCGACGAGCAGTACTTC; CDR3: CASTPRAISGRFDEQYF
V: TRBV28; D: NA; size: NA; J: TRBJ2-7; DNA: TGTGCCTGGGGCCCAGCGCTACCCTACGAGCAGTACTTC; CDR3: CAWGPALPYEQYF
V: TRBV28; D: NA; size: NA; J: TRBJ1-3; DNA: TGTGCCAGCAGTCCCTCCGAAGTATTAGTGCATGCAGGAAACACCATATATTTT; CDR3: CASSPSEVLVHAGNTIYF
V: TRBV23-1; D: NA; size: once; J: TRBJ2-3; DNA: TGCGCCAGCAGTCAATACCCTGAGGCAGATACGCAGTATTTT; CDR3: CASSQYPEADTQYF
V: TRBV27; D: TRBD1; size: NA; J: TRBJ2-2; DNA: TGTGCCAGCAGTTTATCATCGGGACAGGGGAGGACCGGGGAGCTGTTTTTT; CDR3: CASSLSSGQGRTGELFF
V: TRBV15; D: TRBD1; size: NA; J: TRBJ1-2; DNA: TGTGCCACCAGCAGGAAAGCATTTCCGGGACAGGGGGCTGGCGGCTACACCTTC; CDR3: CATSRKAFPGQGAGGYTF
V: TRBV5-4; D: NA; size: NA; J: TRBJ2-7; DNA: TGTGCCAGCAGCTTGCCGGGACACTCTTACGAGCAGTACTTC; CDR3: CASSLPGHSYEQYF
V: TRBV15; D: NA; size: NA; J: TRBJ2-1; DNA: TGTGCCACCAGCAGACCCCGCGGGGACTCCTCGTACAATGAGCAGTTCTTC; CDR3: CATSRPRGDSSYNEQFF
V: TRBV2; D: NA; size: NA; J: TRBJ1-1; DNA: TGTGCCAGCAGTGAGAGTCCCTCATCCCGGAACACTGAAGCTTTCTTT; CDR3: CASSESPSSRNTEAFF
V: TRBV5-1; D: NA; size: NA; J: TRBJ1-1; DNA: TGCGCCAGCAGCCGTCAGGGGCGAGGGAACACTGAAGCTTTCTTT; CDR3: CASSRQGRGNTEAFF
V: TRBV18; D: TRBD2; size: NA; J: TRBJ2-7; DNA: TGTGCCAGCTCACTACGAGGGACTAGCGGGAGGGGGTACGAGCAGTACTTC; CDR3: CASSLRGTSGRGYEQYF
V: TRBV5-8; D: NA; size: NA; J: TRBJ1-5; DNA: TGTGCCAGCAGCCCTAGGGGGGGGTCTTGGGATCAGCCCCAGCATTTT; CDR3: CASSPRGGSWDQPQHF
V: TRBV15; D: NA; size: NA; J: TRBJ2-4; DNA: TGTGCCACCCACGCTAAGGAGCGAGCCAAAAACATTCAGTACTTC; CDR3: CATHAKERAKNIQYF
V: TRBV6-1; D: NA; size: NA; J: TRBJ2-7; DNA: TGTGCCAGCAGTAAGAAACACTACGAGCAGTACTTC; CDR3: CASSKKHYEQYF
V: TRBV5-4; D: NA; size: NA; J: TRBJ1-1; DNA: TGTGCCAGCAGCTCCCTGCCACGTAACATTGAAGCTTTCTTT; CDR3: CASSSLPRNIEAFF
V: TRBV4-1; D: TRBD2; size: NA; J: TRBJ2-7; DNA: TGCGCCAGCAGCCGGACTAGCGGGAGGGCCTACGAGCAGTACTTC; CDR3: CASSRTSGRAYEQYF
V: TRBV30; D: NA; size: NA; J: TRBJ1-2; DNA: TGTGCCTGGAGTGTACGGGGGGGGAACTATGGCTACACCTTC; CDR3: CAWSVRGGNYGYTF
V: TRBV11-3; D: NA; size: NA; J: TRBJ2-5; DNA: TGTGCCAGCAGCTCGTCGCCGTGGAAGACCCAGTACTTC; CDR3: CASSSSPWKTQYF
V: TRBV2; D: TRBD2; size: NA; J: TRBJ2-3; DNA: TGTGCCAGCAGTGGGAACGGACTAGCGGGAGGATACCTTAGCACAGATACGCAGTATTTT; CDR3: CASSGNGLAGGYLSTDTQYF
V: TRBV19; D: TRBD2; size: NA; J: TRBJ2-3; DNA: TGTGCCAGTAGTATAGATCGCCCAGCGGGAGGGCCGGAGACAGATACGCAGTATTTT; CDR3: CASSIDRPAGGPETDTQYF
V: TRBV5-1; D: NA; size: NA; J: TRBJ1-5; DNA: TGCGCCAGCAGGTCCCAGCCCTGTAGCAATCAGCCCCAGCATTTT; CDR3: CASRSQPCSNQPQHF
V: TRBV27; D: NA; size: NA; J: TRBJ2-1; DNA: TGTGCCAGCAGTCCACAGACAGAGGGAAACTACAATGAGCAGTTCTTC; CDR3: CASSPQTEGNYNEQFF
V: TRBV27; D: NA; size: NA; J: TRBJ1-5; DNA: TGTGCCAGCAGTTTGGGACCCCGGAGCAATCAGCCCCAGCATTTT; CDR3: CASSLGPRSNQPQHF
V: TRBV5-1; D: TRBD2; size: NA; J: TRBJ2-6; DNA: TGCGCCAGCAGCTTGGCCGGGCTAGCGGGAGTGTTTGGGGCCAACGTCCTGACTTTC; CDR3: CASSLAGLAGVFGANVLTF
V: TRBV7-2; D: TRBD2; size: NA; J: TRBJ2-7; DNA: TGTGCCAGCACCCCTCTAGCGGGAGTCTCCTACGAGCAGTACTTC; CDR3: CASTPLAGVSYEQYF
V: TRBV15; D: NA; size: NA; J: TRBJ2-2; DNA: TGTGCCACCAGCAGAGCTGGGGAGAACACCGGGGAGCTGTTTTTT; CDR3: CATSRAGENTGELFF
V: TRBV7-6; D: TRBD1; size: NA; J: TRBJ2-1; DNA: TGTGCCAGCAGCTTACGTAGGGACAGGGACCGCGACAATGAGCAGTTCTTC; CDR3: CASSLRRDRDRDNEQFF
V: TRBV5-1; D: NA; size: NA; J: TRBJ2-3; DNA: TGCGCCAGCAGCTTAGGACAGCCTTTTAGCACAGATACGCAGTATTTT; CDR3: CASSLGQPFSTDTQYF
V: TRBV4-1; D: TRBD2; size: NA; J: TRBJ2-1; DNA: TGCGCCAGCAGCCCCATGAAGCGGGAGGTCAATGAGCAGTTCTTC; CDR3: CASSPMKREVNEQFF
V: TRBV5-1; D: TRBD1; size: NA; J: TRBJ2-7; DNA: TGCGCCAGCAGCGGGATCCTCGGACAGGGAGGACCCTACGAGCAGTACTTC; CDR3: CASSGILGQGGPYEQYF
V: TRBV5-1; D: NA; size: NA; J: TRBJ2-5; DNA: TGCGCCAGCACTCAACCTGGCGAAGAGACCCAGTACTTC; CDR3: CASTQPGEETQYF
V: TRBV27; D: TRBD1; size: NA; J: TRBJ2-1; DNA: TGTGCCAGCAGCAGAAAGACAGGGAAAACTCTAAATGAGCAGTTCTTC; CDR3: CASSRKTGKTLNEQFF
V: TRBV30; D: TRBD2; size: NA; J: TRBJ2-7; DNA: TGTGCCTGGATGGCGGGAGGGCCCGGCGAGCAGTACTTC; CDR3: CAWMAGGPGEQYF
V: TRBV28; D: TRBD1; size: once; J: TRBJ2-1; DNA: TGTGCCAGCAGCATTAGGACAGGGGGTTGCACCTACAATGAGCAGTTCTTC; CDR3: CASSIRTGGCTYNEQFF
V: TRBV4-2; D: TRBD1; size: NA; J: TRBJ1-3; DNA: TGTGCCAGCAGCCAAGCAGGGGGCTCTGGAAACACCATATATTTT; CDR3: CASSQAGGSGNTIYF
V: TRBV27; D: TRBD1; size: NA; J: TRBJ2-7; DNA: TGTGCCAGCAGTTCCGGGACAGGGAAAATTTACGAGCAGTACTTC; CDR3: CASSSGTGKIYEQYF
V: TRBV7-3; D: NA; size: NA; J: TRBJ2-3; DNA: TGTGCCAGCAGCTTTTTTGTAGCAGATACGCAGTATTTT; CDR3: CASSFFVADTQYF
V: TRBV7-8; D: TRBD2; size: NA; J: TRBJ2-5; DNA: TGTGCCAGCAGCCATACGTCGGTAGTCACTAGCGGGAGGGAGCAAGAGACCCAGTACTTC; CDR3: CASSHTSVVTSGREQETQYF
V: TRBV27; D: NA; size: NA; J: TRBJ2-1; DNA: TGTGCCAGCAGTGTGACTAGTTCCTACAATGAGCAGTTCTTC; CDR3: CASSVTSSYNEQFF
V: TRBV18; D: NA; size: once; J: TRBJ1-5; DNA: TGTGCCAGCTCACCCCTTCCTTATAGCAATCAGCCCCAGCATTTT; CDR3: CASSPLPYSNQPQHF
V: TRBV5-5; D: NA; size: NA; J: TRBJ2-1; DNA: TGTGCCAGCACCCAGAGGAGCGTGTCCTACAATGAGCAGTTCTTC; CDR3: CASTQRSVSYNEQFF
V: TRBV28; D: NA; size: NA; J: TRBJ1-5; DNA: TGTGCCAGCAGTTTAGGCGGATATAGCAATCAGCCCCAGCATTTT; CDR3: CASSLGGYSNQPQHF
V: TRBV5-1; D: TRBD2; size: NA; J: TRBJ2-7; DNA: TGCGCCAGCAGCCAAGGACTAGCGGGAGTTTACGAGCAGTACTTC; CDR3: CASSQGLAGVYEQYF
V: TRBV28; D: TRBD2; size: NA; J: TRBJ2-5; DNA: TGTGCCAGCAGTCGGGAACTAGCGGAACAAGAGACCCAGTACTTC; CDR3: CASSRELAEQETQYF
V: TRBV7-2; D: TRBD2; size: NA; J: TRBJ2-7; DNA: TGTGCCAGCAGTGACCTTGTCGGGACTAGGAGCTCCTACGAGCAGTACTTC; CDR3: CASSDLVGTRSSYEQYF
V: TRBV28; D: NA; size: NA; J: TRBJ2-2; DNA: TGTGCCAGCAGTGAACAGGGCGTGAACACCGGGGAGCTGTTTTTT; CDR3: CASSEQGVNTGELFF
V: TRBV28; D: NA; size: NA; J: TRBJ2-1; DNA: TGTGCCAGCAGTTCTCGGGACAGGGGGAGTAATGAGCTAGCGGGAGAGTTGATGAATGAGCAGTTCTTC; CDR3: CASSSRDRGSNELAGELMNEQFF
V: TRBV7-9; D: NA; size: NA; J: TRBJ2-2; DNA: TGTGCCAGCAACCCCTGTGGGACGTCCACCGGGGAGCTGTTTTTT; CDR3: CASNPCGTSTGELFF
V: TRBV15; D: NA; size: NA; J: TRBJ1-3; DNA: TGTGCCACCAGCAGAGATTGGTACCCGAGGGGTTGTGGAAACACCATATATTTT; CDR3: CATSRDWYPRGCGNTIYF
V: TRBV6-5; D: NA; size: NA; J: TRBJ1-2; DNA: TGTGCCAGCAGTTATATCTCTACCTTGTCCTATGGCTACACCTTC; CDR3: CASSYISTLSYGYTF
V: TRBV28; D: TRBD2; size: NA; J: TRBJ2-4; DNA: TGTGCCAGCAGTTTAGAAAGGGGACTAGCGGGACTCTTGAGCTACATTCAGTACTTC; CDR3: CASSLERGLAGLLSYIQYF